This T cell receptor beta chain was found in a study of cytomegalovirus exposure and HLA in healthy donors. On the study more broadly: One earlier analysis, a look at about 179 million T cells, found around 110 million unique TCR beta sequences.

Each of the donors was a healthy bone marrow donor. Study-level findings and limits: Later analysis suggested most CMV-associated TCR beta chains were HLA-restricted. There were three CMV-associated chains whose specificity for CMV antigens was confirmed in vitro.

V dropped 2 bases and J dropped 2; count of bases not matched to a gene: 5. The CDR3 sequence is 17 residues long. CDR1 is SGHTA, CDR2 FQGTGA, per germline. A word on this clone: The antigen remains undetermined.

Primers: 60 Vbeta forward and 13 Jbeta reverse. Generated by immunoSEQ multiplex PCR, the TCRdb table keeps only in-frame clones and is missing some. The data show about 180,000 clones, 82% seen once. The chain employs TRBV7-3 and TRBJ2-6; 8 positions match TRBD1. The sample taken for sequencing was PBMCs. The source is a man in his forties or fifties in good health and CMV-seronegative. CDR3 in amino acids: CASSLQTGVPGANVLTF. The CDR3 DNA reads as TGTGCCAGCAGCTTACAGACAGGGGTTCCTGGGGCCAACGTCCTGACTTTC.